This T cell receptor (beta chain) derives from a study of vaccination and CD4 T cells after COVID-19. General observations from the study: Vaccine-specific clones numbering 304 of 307 showed spike mono-reactivity in convalescent patients.

V trimming: 2 bases; J trimming: 5 bases; junction bases outside the gene matches: 7. Per the germline V gene, CDR1 is SGHNT and CDR2 is YYREEE (reference sequence). This CDR3 has 15 residues. This sample's treatment: roughly 10-day PBMC culture with coronavirus spike peptide pools or control peptides (ViraFEST assay). Cultured CD4+ T-cell DNA underwent Oncomine TCR Beta short-read sequencing. Each CDR3 protein is one row after TCRdb ran MiXCR on the PCR reads. Among roughly 14,000 distinct CDR3 sequences listed, around 45% were seen once. With respect to this clonotype: As yet, its antigen is unknown.

The sequenced sample consisted of CD4+ T cells from blood, cultured in vitro. This rearrangement joins TRBV5-4 to TRBJ1-2; 9 bases agree with TRBD1. The sequence derives from a human donor who had recovered from COVID-19. CDR3 nucleotides: TGTGCCAGCAGCTTCGCCGGGACAGGGCGTTATGGCTACACCTTC. Translation gives CASSFAGTGRYGYTF.